This T cell receptor beta chain was identified in a study of memory CD8 T cells in hepatitis C reinfection. Study-level information: A couple of donors resolved primary infection, then developed chronic reinfection. Peak reinfection sampling occurred 3 to 8 weeks after detected reinfection.

Regarding time point: peak reinfection, 3 to 8 weeks after reinfection detection. No in vitro expansion preceded TCR sequencing of the sorted cells. Donors were people who inject drugs in the Montreal HEPCO cohort. Libraries were prepared by immunoSEQ multiplex PCR; TCRdb keeps only in-frame clonotypes and omits some of them. Of fewer than 50,000 clones in the sample, more than 75% are singletons; the top ten hold under 1.5%. Material for sequencing was naive CD8+ T cells sorted from blood. This receptor was obtained from a man younger than 30 with hepatitis C virus infection.

CDR3: CSVGTSDSGELFF. CDR3 sequence (DNA): TGCAGCGTTGGCACTAGCGATTCCGGGGAGCTGTTTTTT. The rearrangement uses TRBV29-1 and TRBJ2-2, with 7 bases matching TRBD2. The trim removed 4 bases at V and 6 bases at J, leaving 5 bases unmatched. Germline CDR1 is SQVTM and CDR2 is ANQGSEA. The CDR3 spans 13 residues.